Below, 5 T cell receptor beta chains from the same sample are listed, as sequenced in a study of shared clonotypes between healthy human individuals. TCRdb's copy holds only in-frame clones and misses some; the assay was immunoSEQ multiplex PCR. The sample consists of roughly 770,000 clones, 95% to 97% of them appearing once. CD45RO-negative CD8 cells positively selected for CCR7 made up the naive population, which excluded terminally differentiated effector memory CD45RA+ cells. The sample comprised naive CD8+ T cells sorted from blood. These receptors were obtained from a man aged 25-45 years in good health.

The gene calls are TRBV7-9 and TRBJ2-7; TRBD1 might be the D (6 bases). This CDR3 has 15 amino acids. Per the germline V gene, CDR1 is SEHNR and CDR2 is FQNEAQ (reference sequence). V shed 5 bases and J shed 3 bases, with 17 bases lying between them. The CDR3 loop reads CASSPQSTGNYEQYF. In DNA form, the CDR3 reads TGTGCCAGCAGCCCCCAATCAACAGGGAACTACGAGCAGTACTTC.

The chain is built from TRBV5-1 and TRBJ2-3; D is undetermined. This CDR3 has 14 amino acids. CDR1 and CDR2 from the germline V gene are SGHRS and YFSETQ. The V end was cut by 0 bases, the J end by 6 bases, with 11 bases between. The CDR3 region is CASSLAGSGDTQYF. The CDR3 bases are TGCGCCAGCAGCTTGGCCGGGTCCGGGGATACGCAGTATTTT.

The sample holds one count of this clone. CDR3 DNA sequence: TGTGCCAGCAGCTTTACTAGAGAGGTTACACCCGGGGAGCTGTTTTTT. Its translation is CASSFTREVTPGELFF. This chain joins TRBV7-9 and TRBJ2-2; possibly TRBD2 for D (5 bases). The germline gives CDR1 SEHNR, CDR2 FQNEAQ (reference sequence). This CDR3 contains 16 residues. V lost 3 bases and J lost 6, with 17 bases in between.

Notes on this clone: Other DNA sequences in the same sample also yield this CDR3. V usage is TRBV6-5 and J usage is TRBJ2-7, with 9 bases lining up with TRBD1. The CDR3 length is 12 residues. Trimming took 6 bases from V and 6 from J; bases not matched to a gene: 3. Germline V gene data show CDR1 as MNHEY and CDR2 as SVGAGI. CDR3 sequence: CASSETGGEQYF. As DNA, the CDR3 is TGTGCCAGCAGCGAGACAGGGGGCGAGCAGTACTTC.

The rearrangement links TRBV6-1 to TRBJ2-1; TRBD1 agrees at 7 bases. V was clipped by 5 bases and J by 8 bases; unmatched bases: 3. The V gene's germline CDR1 is MNHNS and CDR2 SASEGT. CDR3 size: 12 residues. In DNA form, the CDR3 reads TGTGCCAGCAGTATACAGGGGTATGAGCAGTTCTTC. Translating it yields CASSIQGYEQFF.